This record concerns one T cell receptor beta chain sequence. The antigen it recognizes is unknown. No qualities accompany the bases; no much larger clone lies one base away. This sample is drawn from a study of blood T cell repertoires in COVID-19 (dated by TCRdb to between 2020 and 2021). As for the study more broadly: Samples covering the acute and convalescent phases of COVID-19 were provided by collaborators in the United States, Italy and Spain. The repertoires were released in a freely available public database intended as a resource for research on the immune response to SARS-CoV-2. Sample metadata almost always included a de-identified subject ID, COVID-19 status, age in years and sex. HLA class I and class II types, where available, came from metadata supplied by the sample provider rather than from assay-based typing. Subjects who had been exposed to COVID-19, were actively infected with it, or had recovered from it provided the deeply sampled blood TCRbeta repertoires that made up the dataset. The prospective study material was composed of cDNA or gDNA derived from T cells, B-cell-depleted T cells, or PBMCs. Samples came from the ongoing ImmuneRACE study (first 160 participants) plus 1,254 subjects from 6 global collaborators.

Participants in the prospective study were aged roughly 18 to 100 years, lived in about two dozen United States geographic areas, and enrolled through a virtual design. Cohort assignment in the prospective study relied on participant-reported clinical history from a screening survey and a study questionnaire. ImmuneRACE Cohort 3 recovered participants were defined by two consecutive negative NP/OP PCR tests, healthcare professional clearance, or symptom resolution. In the prospective study, mobile phlebotomists collected whole blood, serum and a nasopharyngeal or oropharyngeal swab from each participant. Over a roughly 2-month period, participants in the prospective study had the option of providing additional blood draws and questionnaires. Prospective study blood samples were shipped either frozen or at room temperature before DNA extraction. TCRbeta CDR3 regions were amplified from genomic DNA by means of the immunoSEQ Assay, a bias-controlled multiplex PCR. The authors processed their data as follows. The number of nucleated cells in each sample was estimated by amplification of reference gene primers within the assay. To quantify the absolute abundance of each unique TCRbeta CDR3 rearrangement, sequence reads were collapsed and filtered. For each sample, productive Simpson clonality was calculated as the square root of Simpson's diversity index across productive rearrangements. TCRdb re-hosts the immuneACCESS table, in-frame sequences only. Its copies lack some clones; in the studies checked, an unresolved V gene accounts for under half of them, and the cause for the rest is not known. Clone size and V and J calls were adopted from that table, with D and trimming inferred from the DNA. In this sample the table shows about 360,000 clones, approximately 89% of which occur a single time. 1.3% of the sample is taken by the ten largest.

As encoded in the germline V gene (reference sequence), CDR1 is LGHDT while CDR2 is YNNKEL. The CDR3 sequence holds 16 residues, the cysteine and phenylalanine included. Left in the record is the CDR3 DNA by itself, 48 bases read in frame from the first base. Trimmed from V: 1 base; trimmed from J: 1 base; junction bases lacking a gene match: 4. Overall results and qualifications from the work: The amount of clinical and demographic metadata varied by source and participant and was provided uncurated.

The receptor was derived from a man under 40 who had recovered from COVID-19. The sequence links TRBV3-1 (or the pseudogene TRBV3-2) to TRBJ2-3; TRBD2 agrees with 8 junctional bases. The sequenced sample was PBMCs or T cells enriched from blood (not recorded which). At the DNA level, the sequence is TGTGCCAGCAGCCAAGTCCGGGGGGGCCGCACAGATACGCAGTATTTT. Its translation is CASSQVRGGRTDTQYF.